This T cell receptor (beta chain) was retrieved from a study of T cell changes during pregnancy in multiple sclerosis (dated by TCRdb to between 2018 and 2020). Regarding the research as a whole: Changes in the T cell repertoire over the course of pregnancy were examined in this study in women with multiple sclerosis.

Its CDR3 holds 17 amino acids, cysteine through phenylalanine. Solely the CDR3 DNA is kept, with 51 bases framed from the first base. CDR1 is given as LNHDA and CDR2 as SQIVND, both from the germline V gene (reference sequence). Trimming leaves V shorter by 3 bases and J shorter by 4 bases, with the junction holding 10 bases beyond the gene matches. This clone came up once. Its binding antigen is unknown. No clone much larger than this one lies a single base away; base qualities are absent. Library preparation employed the immunoSEQ multiplex PCR assay. TCRdb retrieved this table from immuneACCESS and kept in-frame rearrangements only. Not all clones are present; in checked studies, unresolved V genes account for under half, and no reason is known for the remainder. This sample has about 88,000 clones in its table, and 80% to 95% of those were observed once. Less than 2% of the sample comes from the top ten.

The clonotype comes from a female donor with multiple sclerosis, enrolled in a pregnancy study. Rearrangement joined TRBV19 to TRBJ1-5, and 9 junction bases match TRBD1. The material was peripheral blood, obtained in the first trimester of pregnancy. The CDR3: CASSIVAGQGLNQPQHF. The nucleotide sequence is given as TGTGCCAGTAGTATCGTAGCTGGACAGGGGCTTAATCAGCCCCAGCATTTT.